The 13 T cell receptor beta chains listed next were all sequenced from one sample in a study of early T cells in non-severe SARS-CoV-2 infection. TCRdb used MiXCR to reprocess the 5' RACE reads, holding one entry per CDR3 protein. Altogether around 40,000 distinct CDR3 sequences are present, about a tenth being singletons, with the ten largest covering around a tenth. Sample: whole blood. These receptors all come from an adult who was a healthcare worker with PCR-confirmed SARS-CoV-2 infection or an uninfected control (not recorded which).

This clonotype occurred a few times. The CDR3 here is CSVEIRSIWGTGATDTQYF. The CDR3 region has the DNA TGCAGCGTTGAGATCCGGAGTATCTGGGGCACAGGGGCCACAGATACGCAGTATTTT. The V gene is TRBV29-1, the J gene TRBJ2-3, with 7 bases fitting TRBD1. CDR1 is SQVTM, CDR2 ANQGSEA, per germline. This CDR3 region has 19 residues. The trim removed 3 bases at V and 2 bases at J, leaving 20 bases unmatched.

This clonotype has only a few counts. This chain links TRBV7-9 with TRBJ1-2; maybe TRBD1 (5 bases). Between the trimmed V and J ends, which lost 4 bases and 2 bases, there was a span of 17 bases. CDR3 length equals 16 residues. Germline loops: CDR1 SEHNR, CDR2 FQNEAQ (reference sequence). The CDR3 here is CASSSPARDGNYGYTF. In DNA form, the CDR3 reads TGTGCCAGCAGCTCACCCGCCCGGGACGGCAACTATGGCTACACCTTC. Variable domain in full (rest from reference TRBV7-9 and TRBJ1-2): DTGVSQNPRHKITKRGQNVTFRCDPISEHNRLYWYRQTLGQGPEFLTYFQNEAQLEKSRLLSDRFSAERPKGSFSTLEIQRTEQGDSAMYLCASSSPARDGNYGYTFGSGTRLTVV.

Notes on this clonotype: Just one base apart from a much larger clone, this may be a read error. This rearrangement joins TRBV7-2 to TRBJ2-3; D remains unclear. CDR1 and CDR2 (germline): SGHTA, FQGNSA. Trimming cost V 4 bases and J 2 bases, with 4 bases left between them. The CDR3 is 12 amino acids. The CDR3 reads CASSYHTDTQYF. CDR3 DNA: TGTGCCAGCAGCTATCACACAGATACGCAGTATTTT.

On this clonotype: A much larger clone sits a single nucleotide away, making a read error possible. This chain links TRBV12-3 or TRBV12-4 with TRBJ1-5, with D hard to call. Between the trimmed V and J ends, which lost 4 bases and 4 bases, there was a span of 14 bases. CDR3 length: 15 residues. The CDR3 loop reads CASSSGYTMNQPQHF. As DNA, the CDR3 is TGTGCCAGCAGTTCCGGTTACACCATGAATCAGCCCCAGCATTTT.

The count of this clonotype is one. This chain joins TRBV6-2 or TRBV6-3 and TRBJ2-7, with D unclear. V was pared by 8 bases and J by 0 bases, with 8 bases between. This CDR3 region has 12 residues. Germline loops: CDR1 MNHEY, CDR2 SVGEGT. CDR3 DNA: TGTGCCAGCGCTTCAGTCTCCTACGAGCAGTACTTC. Amino acid sequence: CASASVSYEQYF.

This clonotype was picked up one time. Possible read error: a much larger clone is one base away. The rearrangement joins TRBV3-1 to TRBJ2-3; D is uncertain. CDR3 length equals 11 residues. The germline V gene encodes CDR1 LGHDT and CDR2 YNNKEL (reference sequence). Between the trimmed V and J ends, which lost 2 bases and 3 bases, there was a span of 0 bases. The CDR3 DNA follows: TGTGCCAGCAGCCAAACAGATACGCAGTATTTT. Its translation is CASSQTDTQYF.

The J gene is TRBJ1-2, the V gene TRBV19, with D uncertain. V was trimmed by 5 bases and J by 0 bases, leaving 16 bases between them. The germline V gene has CDR1 LNHDA and CDR2 SQIVND (reference sequence). The CDR3 sequence is 16 residues long. CDR3 loop: CASSPQLGGTNYGYTF. The CDR3 coding sequence is TGTGCCAGTAGTCCTCAATTAGGTGGGACTAACTATGGCTACACCTTC.

This clonotype has a handful of counts. V usage is TRBV7-9 and J usage is TRBJ2-2, with 8 bases lining up with TRBD1. Germline CDR1 is SEHNR and CDR2 is FQNEAQ (reference sequence). V gave up 7 bases and J gave up 4 bases; unmatched junction bases: 5. The CDR3 is made up of 14 amino acids. DNA of the CDR3: TGTGCCAGCATCCAGGGGGCCCTCACCGGGGAGCTGTTTTTT. Residues: CASIQGALTGELFF.

This clonotype was seen a handful of times. This chain joins TRBV5-1 and TRBJ2-5; no clear D gene. V lost 4 bases and J lost 2, with 3 bases in between. Germline lookup yields CDR1 SGHRS and CDR2 YFSETQ. CDR3 length: 11 amino acids. DNA for the CDR3: TGCGCCAGCAGCATACAAGAGACCCAGTACTTC. Residues: CASSIQETQYF.

This clonotype came up many times. The chain is built from TRBV7-8 and TRBJ1-5; D unresolved. CDR3 size: 14 residues. The germline V gene encodes CDR1 SGHVS and CDR2 FQNEAQ. V gave up 1 base and J gave up 0 bases, with 4 bases separating them. The chain's CDR3 is CASSLGDSNQPQHF. CDR3 in DNA: TGTGCCAGCAGCTTAGGGGATAGCAATCAGCCCCAGCATTTT.

This clonotype was seen ten or more times. The chain has TRBV6-1 and TRBJ1-5, with 7 bases aligning to TRBD1. V was clipped by 6 bases and J by 4 bases; unmatched bases: 6. The CDR3 length is 14 residues. Per germline, CDR1 MNHNS and CDR2 SASEGT. The CDR3 sequence: CASRADRVNQPQHF. The DNA of the CDR3 is TGTGCCAGCAGAGCTGACAGGGTAAATCAGCCCCAGCATTTT.

The gene calls are TRBV2 and TRBJ1-4; 7 bases agree with TRBD1. The CDR3 loop spans 15 amino acids. CDR1 SNHLY and CDR2 FYNNEI come from the germline V gene. Trimming cost V 3 bases and J 6 bases; bases outside gene matches: 7. The CDR3: CASSDRDSPYEKLFF. CDR3 bases: TGTGCCAGCAGTGACCGGGACAGCCCATATGAAAAACTGTTTTTT.

This clonotype was recorded at least ten times. This chain uses TRBV4-3 with TRBJ1-2; possible D gene TRBD1, 5 bases. V shed 0 bases and J shed 2 bases, with 10 bases lying between them. Germline CDR1 reads LGHNA; CDR2 reads YSLEER. The CDR3 runs 15 residues. CDR3 nucleotides: TGCGCCAGCAGCCAAGATAGTAAGGGGAACTATGGCTACACCTTC. Its translation: CASSQDSKGNYGYTF.